This TCR beta chain was profiled in a study of CXCR3-negative and CXCR3-positive naive CD8 T cells. Study results and limitations: TRB CDR3s were more hydrophobic in CXCR3-positive than in CXCR3-negative naive cells. Diversity proved comparably high across both naive subsets and much lower in memory CD8+ cells. Naive subsets had comparable surface CD5; TCR strength was inferred from TRB CDR3 properties. Memory, not naive, CXCR3-negative and CXCR3-positive cells differed in TRBV-TRBJ usage.

The TRB libraries of cDNA were built by UMI-labeled 5' RACE. For each CDR3 protein, TCRdb gives one entry from its re-call of the 5' RACE reads, without DNA. The specimen's table records under 75,000 distinct CDR3 sequences. The length of the CDR3 is 15 residues. Phenotypically, naive CD8+ T cells corresponded to CD45RO-CCR7+CD27+CD95-. Turning to this clonotype: Its specificity is unknown.

This chain uses TRBV23-1 with TRBJ2-3. Being an ORF, TRBV23-1 has a function that is uncertain. This receptor was taken from a human donor in good health. Some clones in this sample may be carry-over from other donors' samples. The sample taken for sequencing was naive CXCR3+ CD8+ T cells from blood. Regarding subset: CD45RO-CCR7+CD27+CD95- naive CD8+ T cells expressing CXCR3 (TNR3+). The CDR3 reads CASSQSEISTDTQYF.